The clone carrying this T cell receptor (beta chain) appeared a few times. The target antigen is unknown. These data come from a study of vaccination and CD4 T cells after COVID-19. With the Oncomine TCR Beta short-read assay, DNA from cultured CD4+ T cells was sequenced. MiXCR was run by TCRdb on the PCR reads, yielding one entry per CDR3 protein. The sample shows around 6,800 distinct CDR3 sequences, roughly 31% of them seen only once. The V end lost 7 bases, the J end lost 2 bases, and 14 bases lay between the germline ends. Germline values: CDR1 MNHNS, CDR2 SASEGT. The CDR3 has 14 amino acids. The treatment was: roughly 10-day PBMC culture with coronavirus spike peptide pools or control peptides (ViraFEST assay). One should note that the unexposed donor's CD4+ T cells were collected before the COVID-19 pandemic (2011-2018).

Material for sequencing was CD4+ T cells from blood, cultured in vitro. The receptor's source is a human donor in good health. This sequence joins TRBV6-1 and TRBJ1-2, with D perhaps matching TRBD1 (5 bases). The CDR3 protein is CASTTTALNYGYTF. CDR3 coding DNA: TGTGCCAGCACCACGACAGCGCTCAACTATGGCTACACCTTC.